The present T cell receptor beta chain was sequenced within a study of blood T cell repertoires in COVID-19. This CDR3 spans 13 amino acids. Per germline, CDR1 LGHNA and CDR2 YNFKEQ. V lost 4 bases, J lost 0 bases, and 7 bases lay in between. Assignment of participants to cohorts was predicated upon participant-reported clinical history. Cohort 3 donors were reported recovered after two negative PCRs, clearance, or symptom resolution. TCRdb's copy holds only in-frame clones and misses some; the assay was immunoSEQ multiplex PCR. The table includes approximately 280,000 clones, approximately 88% detected once.

The clonotype originates from a woman between 40 and 55 years old who had recovered from COVID-19. The material sequenced was PBMCs or T cells enriched from blood (not recorded which). This chain connects TRBV4-2 to TRBJ2-7; D gene uncertain. CDR3 sequence (DNA): TGTGCCAGCAGCCCGTCTAGCTCCTACGAGCAGTACTTC. Its protein is CASSPSSSYEQYF.